The source of this T cell receptor beta chain is a study of cytomegalovirus exposure and HLA in healthy donors. The CDR3 consists of 15 residues. Unmatched junction bases numbered 2, after V lost 0 bases and J lost 1 base. The germline V gene encodes CDR1 SGDLS and CDR2 YYNGEE. Clones were sequenced by immunoSEQ multiplex PCR, and TCRdb holds only the in-frame ones, with some missing. The data contain some 120,000 clones, 89% of them singletons. The receptor's source is a woman aged 18-30 years in good health and CMV-seronegative. Sequences were obtained from PBMCs. The chain carries TRBV9 and TRBJ2-3; 7 bases are a match to TRBD2. CDR3 sequence (DNA): TGTGCCAGCAGCGTAGCGGGAGGAGGCACAGATACGCAGTATTTT. Its protein is CASSVAGGGTDTQYF.